The rows below give T cell receptor beta chains drawn from one sample of a study of T cell changes during pregnancy in multiple sclerosis. Sequenced by immunoSEQ multiplex PCR; TCRdb stores in-frame clones only, minus some. The sample holds 50,000 or so clones, 93% seen once. Sequencing was performed on peripheral blood, taken in the second trimester of pregnancy. These receptors came from a female donor with multiple sclerosis, enrolled in a pregnancy study. Each CDR3 is given with its conserved first and last residue. D genes are given only for firm matches. Size is stated for part of the rows, as once, few or many counts, or as a class when the clone is expanded.

clone_size j_call cdr3_length d_call v_call cdr3_nt cdr3_aa
. TRBJ1-1 14 . TRBV10-3 TGTGCCATCTCTAGGAGCGGAGAGAACACTGAAGCTTTCTTT CAISRSGENTEAFF
once TRBJ2-3 13 TRBD1 TRBV19 TGTGCCAGTAGTACCTGGGGACAGAATATGCAGTATTTT CASSTWGQNMQYF
. TRBJ2-1 14 TRBD2 TRBV6-5 TGTGCCAGCAGAGACCGGGCCCGAGCGGGGGAGCAGTTCTTC CASRDRARAGEQFF
. TRBJ2-6 17 . TRBV19 TGTGCCAGTAGGTGGAGGGACCGAAGCTCTGGGGCCAACGTCCTGACTTTC CASRWRDRSSGANVLTF
. TRBJ2-7 15 TRBD2 TRBV7-9 TGTGCCAGCAGCTTGTCTAGCGGGGAAACCTACGAGCAGTACTTC CASSLSSGETYEQYF
. TRBJ1-4 10 . TRBV6-4 TGTGCCAGCATCGATGAAAAACTGTTTTTT CASIDEKLFF
. TRBJ2-5 13 . TRBV5-4 TGTGCCAGCAGCTTCTGGGGCTTGGAGACCCAGTACTTC CASSFWGLETQYF
. TRBJ2-3 13 TRBD1 TRBV6-1 TGTGCCAGCAGGGGGACAGCAACAGATACGCAGTATTTT CASRGTATDTQYF
. TRBJ2-5 15 . TRBV5-4 TGTGCCAGCAGCTTGGGGGTCCGGACAGAAGAGACCCAGTACTTC CASSLGVRTEETQYF
once TRBJ1-1 14 . TRBV9 TGTGCCAGCAGCGTAGAAATCAGGGACACTGAAGCTTTCTTT CASSVEIRDTEAFF
. TRBJ2-1 18 TRBD2 TRBV2 TGTGCCAGCAACAGGGTAGCGGGAGAGGGACGGATTTACAATGAGCAGTTCTTC CASNRVAGEGRIYNEQFF
. TRBJ2-3 14 TRBD2 TRBV9 TGTGCCAGCAGGGAGCGGGAGGGGACAGATACGCAGTATTTT CASREREGTDTQYF
. TRBJ2-1 17 . TRBV14 TGTGCCAGCAGCCAACGTGGAGCGGGCCCCGCCTACAATGAGCAGTTCTTC CASSQRGAGPAYNEQFF
. TRBJ1-2 14 . TRBV14 TGTGCCAGCAGCCAGGGCGCGGACAGCTATGGCTACACCTTC CASSQGADSYGYTF
. TRBJ2-1 13 . TRBV4-1 TGCGCCAGCAGCCAAGGGTACAGGCGAAAGCAGTTCTTC CASSQGYRRKQFF
. TRBJ2-7 15 TRBD2 TRBV19 TGTGCCAGTAGTAGGGTAGCGGGGCCACCTGGGGAGCAGTACTTC CASSRVAGPPGEQYF
once TRBJ2-1 13 TRBD1 TRBV29-1 TGCAGCGTTGGGACAGGGGGCTCAAATGAGCAGTTCTTC CSVGTGGSNEQFF
. TRBJ2-7 15 TRBD1 TRBV6-5 TGTGCCAGCAGTCCGACAGGGTGGCCCCCCTACGAGCAGTACTTC CASSPTGWPPYEQYF
. TRBJ1-1 15 . TRBV19 TGTGCCAGTAGTATTTTTAGGGCAGGGAGGGCTGAAGCTTTCTTT CASSIFRAGRAEAFF
. TRBJ2-3 15 . TRBV4-3 TGCGCCAGCAGCCTAGAAAGCAGGGGCTCAGATACGCAGTATTTT CASSLESRGSDTQYF
. TRBJ2-5 13 . TRBV11-3 TGTGCCAGCAGCCCATGGGCAAAAGAGACCCAGTACTTC CASSPWAKETQYF
once TRBJ1-1 16 . TRBV18 TGTGCCAGCTCCCCCGGGGGGCTACGAGGGAACACTGAAGCTTTCTTT CASSPGGLRGNTEAFF
. TRBJ2-2 14 . TRBV7-9 TGTGCCAGCAGCTTAGGAGGCCGCACCGGGGAGCTGTTTTTT CASSLGGRTGELFF
. TRBJ2-7 15 TRBD2 TRBV9 TGTGCCAGCAGCGTAGAAGGCGGGAGGAACTACGAGCAGTACTTC CASSVEGGRNYEQYF
. TRBJ2-7 11 . TRBV5-1 TGCGCCAGCAGCCAAAACTACGAGCAGTACTTC CASSQNYEQYF
. TRBJ1-5 17 TRBD1 TRBV10-1 TGCGCCAGCAGTGAGTCTGGGACAGGCGCGGAAAAGCAGCCCCAGCATTTT CASSESGTGAEKQPQHF
. TRBJ1-2 14 . TRBV7-9 TGTGCCAGCAGATCAGACTTTAAGACAGTTGACTACACCTTC CASRSDFKTVDYTF
. TRBJ1-2 18 . TRBV7-9 TGTGCCAGCAGCTTAGCCCTCCGGGCGCCCTCGGGGAGCTATGGCTACACCTTC CASSLALRAPSGSYGYTF
. TRBJ2-7 14 . TRBV11-1 TGTGCCAGCAGCCCTCCCAGAGGGAGGATCGAGCAGTACTTC CASSPPRGRIEQYF
. TRBJ2-3 16 TRBD2 TRBV5-1 TGCGCCAGCAGCTTTTTTACTAGCGCGAGCACAGATACGCAGTATTTT CASSFFTSASTDTQYF
. TRBJ2-4 15 TRBD1 TRBV2 TGTGCCAGCAGGGGGGACAGGGGGTTTTCCAACATTCAGTACTTC CASRGDRGFSNIQYF
. TRBJ1-5 15 . TRBV11-2 TGTGCCAGCAGCTTAGATGGAGGGATCAATCAGCCCCAGCATTTT CASSLDGGINQPQHF
. TRBJ2-7 13 . TRBV27 TGTGCCAGCAGTCTAAGACTAGAGTACGAGCAGTACTTC CASSLRLEYEQYF
. TRBJ2-1 15 TRBD2 TRBV6-4 TGTGCCAGCAGTGATTCTACTAGCGGGAGTGGTGAGCAGTTCTTC CASSDSTSGSGEQFF
once TRBJ2-5 15 . TRBV7-3 TGTGCCAGCAGCTTATTAGGGTGGGGGCTCGGGACCCAGTACTTC CASSLLGWGLGTQYF
. TRBJ2-1 16 TRBD2 TRBV9 TGTGCCAGCAGCTACAGAAGCGGGAGCTCCTACAATGAGCAGTTCTTC CASSYRSGSSYNEQFF
. TRBJ2-3 15 . TRBV7-2 TGTGCCAGCAGCCCTCAAGCCAGCGGCACAGATACGCAGTATTTT CASSPQASGTDTQYF
. TRBJ2-1 14 . TRBV29-1 TGCAGCGTTGAAGGACAGAGCTCCTACAATGAGCAGTTCTTC CSVEGQSSYNEQFF
. TRBJ2-7 13 . TRBV7-9 TGTGCCAGCAGCTTATCGCCGGTATACGAGCAGTACTTC CASSLSPVYEQYF
. TRBJ2-7 14 TRBD1 TRBV10-3 TGTGCCATCAGTGGGACAGGGCCCCCCTACGAGCAGTACTTC CAISGTGPPYEQYF
once TRBJ2-5 12 . TRBV29-1 TGCAGCGTTGAAATCCAGCAAGAGACCCAGTACTTC CSVEIQQETQYF
. TRBJ2-7 14 . TRBV29-1 TGCAGCGTTGAAGATCCAAGTGACTCCTACGAGCAGTACTTC CSVEDPSDSYEQYF
. TRBJ2-1 14 . TRBV19 TGTGCCACCGAATCAGGGGTTTCGTACAATGAGCAGTTCTTC CATESGVSYNEQFF
. TRBJ1-2 12 . TRBV29-1 TGCAGCGTTGTCCGAGCTAACTATGGCTACACCTTC CSVVRANYGYTF
. TRBJ2-3 16 TRBD2 TRBV30 TGTGCCTGGGTGGGGACTAGCGGGCCCGTCGGAGATACGCAGTATTTT CAWVGTSGPVGDTQYF
. TRBJ1-4 15 . TRBV6-1 TGTGCCAGCAGTGTCCCCCAGGGTGTCGGCGAAAAACTGTTTTTT CASSVPQGVGEKLFF
once TRBJ1-6 15 TRBD1 TRBV6-5 TGTGCCAGCAGGACTCCAGGGGGGAATAATTCACCCCTCCACTTT CASRTPGGNNSPLHF
. TRBJ2-7 15 TRBD2 TRBV4-2 TGTGCCAGCAGCCAAGAGGGACTAGAGTTTTACGAGCAGTACTTC CASSQEGLEFYEQYF
. TRBJ2-5 16 TRBD2 TRBV4-1 TGCGCCAGCAGCCAAGATACTAGCGGAAACGGGAAGACCCAGTACTTC CASSQDTSGNGKTQYF
. TRBJ2-7 13 . TRBV7-6 TGTGCCAGCAGCCCTCTTGGAGACTACGAGCAGTACTTC CASSPLGDYEQYF
once TRBJ2-2 14 . TRBV27 TGTGCCAGCAGTTTCGCGGGCTACACCGGGGAGCTGTTTTTT CASSFAGYTGELFF
. TRBJ1-2 14 . TRBV7-8 TGTGCCAGCAGCTTAGTAGGGGAAGGGTATGGCTACACCTTC CASSLVGEGYGYTF
. TRBJ2-7 15 TRBD2 TRBV11-2 TGTGCCAGCAGCTTAGACCCTAGCGGAACCTACGAGCAGTACTTC CASSLDPSGTYEQYF
. TRBJ2-5 14 TRBD1 TRBV9 TGTGCCAGCAGCGGACGACAGGGGAGGGAGACCCAGTACTTC CASSGRQGRETQYF
. TRBJ2-1 16 TRBD2 TRBV5-4 TGTGCCAGCAGCTTGGAGGGACTAGAATATCGGAATGAGCAGTTCTTC CASSLEGLEYRNEQFF
. TRBJ2-7 16 TRBD2 TRBV7-3 TGTGCCAGCAGCCCTAACCGGGCTAGCGGGAGTCACGAGCAGTACTTC CASSPNRASGSHEQYF
. TRBJ2-2 15 TRBD2 TRBV5-4 TGTGCCAGCAGCTTTCCGGGACTAGCTCCCGGGGAGCTGTTTTTT CASSFPGLAPGELFF
. TRBJ2-5 15 TRBD2 TRBV4-1 TGCGCCAGCAGCCCGCTAGCGGGTGGGGGGGAGACCCAGTACTTC CASSPLAGGGETQYF
. TRBJ2-4 15 . TRBV7-2 TGTGCCAGCAGCTTAGAGCGGCTAGCCAAAAACATTCAGTACTTC CASSLERLAKNIQYF
. TRBJ1-5 16 . TRBV7-2 TGTGCCAGCAGCTTAGCGGGGGGGCAGATCAATCAGCCCCAGCATTTT CASSLAGGQINQPQHF